Presented here are 30 T cell receptor beta chains from one specimen sequenced in a study of lymphopenia after photon versus proton radiotherapy. Assay: immunoSEQ multiplex PCR; the TCRdb copy retains only in-frame clones and omits some. The sample consists of around 30,000 clones, 85% to 90% of them appearing once. The material sequenced was peripheral blood, taken from a patient treated with photon-based radiotherapy. The receptors come from a woman in her forties or fifties with pancreatic cancer.

This clone was seen a handful of times. DNA of the CDR3: TGTGCCAGCGGGAGTCGAAATGAGCAGTTCTTC. Protein: CASGSRNEQFF. The V and J genes are TRBV28 and TRBJ2-1, with D possibly matching TRBD2 (5 bases). Looked up from germline, CDR1 is MDHEN and CDR2 is SYDVKM. The V end was cut by 8 bases, the J end by 7 bases, with 9 bases between. The CDR3 has 11 residues.

The chain links TRBV7-9 to TRBJ2-3; D is unresolved. V shed 6 bases and J shed 3 bases, with 10 bases lying between them. Germline assignment: CDR1 SEHNR and CDR2 FQNEAQ (reference sequence). The CDR3 totals 13 residues. The CDR3 coding sequence is TGTGCCAGCAGTAGTGGTGGGACAGATACGCAGTATTTT. This codes for CASSSGGTDTQYF.

The V gene is TRBV11-2, the J gene TRBJ2-7; 13 bases are shared with TRBD2. Germline CDR1 reads SGHAT; CDR2 reads FQNNGV. CDR3 length: 17 residues. The V gene end was trimmed by 0 bases and the J gene end by 2 bases; junction bases not matched to a gene: 4. The CDR3 is CASSLDWTSGSTYEQYF. CDR3 DNA sequence: TGTGCCAGCAGCTTAGATTGGACTAGCGGGAGCACCTACGAGCAGTACTTC.

V and J are TRBV28 and TRBJ1-1; 7 bases align to TRBD1. The CDR3 length is 15 residues. The V segment lost 6 bases and the J segment 6 bases; nucleotides outside the gene matches: 13. The V gene's germline CDR1 is MDHEN and CDR2 SYDVKM. The DNA of the CDR3 is TGTGCCAGCAGGCGCCCCCGACAGGGAATCGCTGAAGCTTTCTTT. This encodes CASRRPRQGIAEAFF.

The chain couples TRBV6-6 to TRBJ1-1, with D unresolved. Germline lookup yields CDR1 MNHNY and CDR2 SVGAGI (reference sequence). Trimming left V 5 bases short and J 1 base short, with 14 bases between. The CDR3 loop spans 15 amino acids. The CDR3 here is CASSPSGRRNTEAFF. The CDR3 DNA follows: TGTGCCAGCAGTCCCTCCGGACGGAGGAACACTGAAGCTTTCTTT.

This chain connects TRBV7-8 to TRBJ1-2; tentative D call: TRBD1 (5 bases). Trimming removed 0 bases at V and 4 bases at J, with 12 bases between. Germline V CDR1 and CDR2: SGHVS, FQNEAQ. The CDR3 length is 15 residues. The CDR3 sequence is CASSLASGGGYGYTF. CDR3 sequence (DNA): TGTGCCAGCAGCTTAGCGTCCGGGGGGGGCTATGGCTACACCTTC.

The J gene is TRBJ2-6, the V gene TRBV19; 16 bases align to TRBD2. The CDR3 totals 19 residues. CDR1 LNHDA and CDR2 SQIVND come from the germline V gene (reference sequence). V dropped 4 bases and J dropped 3; count of bases not matched to a gene: 6. DNA of the CDR3: TGTGCCAGTAGTACGGGACTAGCGGGAGGGCAGGATGGGGCCAACGTCCTGACTTTC. Encoded protein: CASSTGLAGGQDGANVLTF.

This rearrangement joins TRBV27 to TRBJ2-7; D ambiguous. There are 13 residues in the CDR3. Germline CDR1 reads MNHEY; CDR2 reads SMNVEV (reference sequence). Trimming took 6 bases from V and 3 from J, leaving 12 bases between them. DNA of the CDR3: TGTGCCAGCAGACACCCCTCTTTCTACGAGCAGTACTTC. Its protein is CASRHPSFYEQYF.

The J gene is TRBJ2-1, the V gene TRBV21-1; the table's D call TRBD2 went unverified against the DNA. TRBV21-1 constitutes a pseudogene. The CDR3 covers 17 residues. The CDR3 coding sequence is TGTGCCAGCAGCAAACGGGAGAACAGACACTCCTACAATGAGCAGTTCTTC. Translating it yields CASSKRENRHSYNEQFF.

The rearrangement uses TRBV6-1 and TRBJ1-4; D remains unclear. The germline V gene encodes CDR1 MNHNS and CDR2 SASEGT. Trimming took off 3 bases at V and 2 bases at J, with 10 bases between the two ends. The CDR3 extends over 15 amino acids. The CDR3 loop reads CASSDSWGTNEKLFF. In DNA form, the CDR3 reads TGTGCCAGCAGTGACTCCTGGGGTACTAATGAAAAACTGTTTTTT.

V is TRBV19 and J is TRBJ2-5, with 11 bases identical to TRBD1. The germline V gene encodes CDR1 LNHDA and CDR2 SQIVND (reference sequence). CDR3 length: 15 residues. With V trimmed by 5 bases and J by 5 bases, 7 bases remained unmatched. The CDR3 coding sequence is TGTGCCAGTAGTCCCGGACAGGGGGCGGGGGAGACCCAGTACTTC. It specifies CASSPGQGAGETQYF. Filled out from reference TRBV19 and TRBJ2-5, the complete variable domain reads DGGITQSPKYLFRKEGQNVTLSCEQNLNHDAMYWYRQDPGQGLRLIYYSQIVNDFQKGDIAEGYSVSREKKESFPLTVTSAQKNPTAFYLCASSPGQGAGETQYFGPGTRLLVL.

V usage is TRBV11-2 and J usage is TRBJ2-3; TRBD2 matches 8 bases. The V and J ends lost 5 bases and 5 bases, in that order; junction bases with no gene match: 9. The CDR3 length is 15 residues. Germline V CDR1 and CDR2: SGHAT, FQNNGV. The CDR3 protein is CASSRAGGRQDTQYF. CDR3 sequence (DNA): TGTGCCAGCAGCCGGGCGGGGGGCCGACAAGATACGCAGTATTTT.

This chain connects TRBV5-6 to TRBJ1-5; D is possibly TRBD1 (6 bases). The CDR3 is 14 residues long. The V end was cut by 3 bases, the J end by 1 base, with 8 bases between. Germline V CDR1 and CDR2: SGHDT, YYEEEE. This CDR3 is CASSSDRSNQPQHF. In nucleotides, the CDR3 is TGTGCCAGCAGCTCTGACAGGAGCAATCAGCCCCAGCATTTT.

This chain connects TRBV5-6 to TRBJ2-7, with 8 positions matching TRBD1. Germline values: CDR1 SGHDT, CDR2 YYEEEE. There are 14 residues in the CDR3. The V and J ends lost 5 bases and 1 base, in that order; junction bases with no gene match: 5. CDR3 bases: TGTGCCAGCAGGCGGGACAGGCTTTCCTACGAGCAGTACTTC. Its translation: CASRRDRLSYEQYF. Together with reference TRBV5-6 and TRBJ2-7, the CDR3 gives the full variable domain: DAGVTQSPTHLIKTRGQQVTLRCSPKSGHDTVSWYQQALGQGPQFIFQYYEEEERQRGNFPDRFSGHQFPNYSSELNVNALLLGDSALYLCASRRDRLSYEQYFGPGTRLTVT.

This rearrangement joins TRBV4-1 to TRBJ2-2; D call uncertain. The V end lost 1 base, the J end lost 0 bases, and 12 bases lay between the germline ends. Germline V CDR1 and CDR2: MGHRA, YSYEKL. The CDR3 sequence is 17 residues long. The DNA of the CDR3 is TGCGCCAGCAGCCAAGGCCGAGCAGACGCGAACACCGGGGAGCTGTTTTTT. This codes for CASSQGRADANTGELFF.

V is TRBV28 and J is TRBJ2-1, with D unresolved. The CDR3 is made up of 14 amino acids. The V gene lost 5 bases and the J gene lost 6 bases, with 14 bases spanning the gap. Germline V gene data show CDR1 as MDHEN and CDR2 as SYDVKM. The CDR3 DNA is TGTGCCAGCAGTCCTTCTCAGTTTAGCAATGAGCAGTTCTTC. Protein: CASSPSQFSNEQFF.

The chain is built from TRBV25-1 and TRBJ1-5, with a weak D call TRBD1 (6 bases). V was clipped by 10 bases and J by 2 bases, with 18 bases between them. This CDR3 region has 15 residues. The germline gives CDR1 MGHDK, CDR2 SYGVNS. Written as DNA, the CDR3 is TGTGCCACCCAACCCAGGGGTTACGGCAATCAGCCCCAGCATTTT. Its translation is CATQPRGYGNQPQHF.

The J gene is TRBJ2-7, the V gene TRBV6-5; D is uncertain. V lost 5 bases to trimming and J lost 1 base, with 3 bases between them. The CDR3 has 11 amino acids. From germline, CDR1 is MNHEY and CDR2 SVGAGI. The CDR3 region is CASSGSYEQYF. In DNA form, the CDR3 reads TGTGCCAGCAGTGGGTCCTACGAGCAGTACTTC.

In its sample, this clone was seen a few times. The rearrangement links TRBV6-4 to TRBJ2-2, with 11 nucleotides matching TRBD2. The CDR3 runs 16 residues. V was pared by 0 bases and J by 3 bases, with 0 bases of the junction left unmatched. In germline, CDR1 is MRHNA, CDR2 SNTAGT. CDR3 nucleotide sequence: TGTGCCAGCAGTGACTCTAGCGGGAGGGACACCGGGGAGCTGTTTTTT. Residues: CASSDSSGRDTGELFF.

The CDR3 region has the DNA TGTGCCAGCAGCTACCAAATGGGTGGGTACAATGAGCAGTTCTTC. It specifies CASSYQMGGYNEQFF. The chain uses TRBV7-2 and TRBJ2-1; D gene unclear. V was trimmed by 4 bases and J by 4 bases, leaving 14 bases between them. The CDR3 runs 15 residues. Germline values: CDR1 SGHTA, CDR2 FQGNSA.

This CDR3 is CASSGIGEPGAKNIQYF. DNA of the CDR3: TGTGCCAGTAGTGGTATAGGGGAGCCGGGTGCCAAAAACATTCAGTACTTC. The rearrangement uses TRBV19 and TRBJ2-4; perhaps D is TRBD1 or TRBD2 (5 bases each). CDR3 length: 17 residues. Germline V CDR1 and CDR2: LNHDA, SQIVND (reference sequence). Trimming stripped 5 bases from V and 1 base from J, with 18 bases between.

This chain uses TRBV14 with TRBJ2-5, with 8 bases that match TRBD1. The end of the DNA aligns better with TRBJ2-7, so the J call may be wrong. The CDR3 sequence is 14 residues long. Germline-derived CDR1 and CDR2 are SGHDN and FVKESK. This chain's CDR3 is CASSPNRGFGEQYF. The CDR3 DNA follows: TGTGCCAGCAGCCCCAACAGGGGGTTCGGCGAGCAGTACTTC.

Written as DNA, the CDR3 is TGTGCCAGCAGCTTAAGATCCAGGGCGACTGAAGCTTTCTTT. Encoded protein: CASSLRSRATEAFF. This rearrangement joins TRBV7-9 to TRBJ1-1; a possible D gene is TRBD1 (5 bases). Trimming stripped 2 bases from V and 5 bases from J, with 12 bases between. Germline CDR1 reads SEHNR; CDR2 reads FQNEAQ (reference sequence). The CDR3 is 14 residues long.

This clone has just a few counts. The chain is built from TRBV28 and TRBJ1-1; D is uncertain. In germline, CDR1 is MDHEN, CDR2 SYDVKM. Trimming left V 5 bases short and J 0 bases short, with 10 bases between. The CDR3 is 14 residues long. CDR3 amino acids: CASSISIMNTEAFF. In DNA, the CDR3 is TGTGCCAGCAGTATCTCGATTATGAACACTGAAGCTTTCTTT. Full variable domain (rest looked up from reference TRBV28 and TRBJ1-1): DVKVTQSSRYLVKRTGEKVFLECVQDMDHENMFWYRQDPGLGLRLIYFSYDVKMKEKGDIPEGYSVSREKKERFSLILESASTNQTSMYLCASSISIMNTEAFFGQGTRLTVV.

The chain combines TRBV19 with TRBJ1-5; D remains unclear. V lost 2 bases and J 4 bases, leaving 9 bases between the germline ends. There are 14 residues in the CDR3. Germline V gene sequence: CDR1 LNHDA, CDR2 SQIVND (reference sequence). CDR3 DNA: TGTGCCAGTAGTATAACGGCGATTAATCAGCCCCAGCATTTT. Its protein product is CASSITAINQPQHF.

The chain recombines TRBV29-1 with TRBJ2-7, with TRBD2 as a possible D gene (5 bases). The CDR3 length is 13 residues. The V gene's germline CDR1 is SQVTM and CDR2 ANQGSEA. Trimming left V 2 bases short and J 3 bases short, with 11 bases between. CDR3 DNA sequence: TGCAGCGTTGAAACTACGGAGGACTACGAGCAGTACTTC. Residues: CSVETTEDYEQYF.

The V and J genes are TRBV25-1 and TRBJ2-1; TRBD2 matches 10 bases. CDR1 MGHDK and CDR2 SYGVNS come from the germline V gene. The CDR3 is made up of 18 amino acids. The J segment lost 4 bases and the V segment lost 6 bases, leaving 15 bases of the junction unmatched. This CDR3 is CASSPSTPWTSGYNEQFF. CDR3 nucleotides: TGTGCCAGCAGCCCGAGCACCCCCTGGACTAGCGGTTACAATGAGCAGTTCTTC.

This chain joins TRBV5-4 and TRBJ1-3, with D unresolved. This CDR3 comprises 15 residues. Deletions cut 0 bases from V and 4 bases from J, with 11 bases between. Germline CDR1 reads SGHNT; CDR2 reads YYREEE (reference sequence). CDR3 protein: CASSLEVGGGNTIYF. As DNA, the CDR3 is TGTGCCAGCAGCTTGGAGGTCGGAGGAGGAAACACCATATATTTT.

V is TRBV15 and J is TRBJ2-3; no firm D call. V was cut by 6 bases and J by 3 bases, with 7 bases left in between. Germline CDR1 and CDR2: LNHNV and YYDKDF (reference sequence). The CDR3 consists of 12 residues. In DNA, the CDR3 is TGTGCCACCAGAGACTTTACAGATACGCAGTATTTT. As protein: CATRDFTDTQYF.

This chain joins TRBV7-8 and TRBJ2-7; D is unclear. This CDR3 contains 13 residues. Germline CDR1 reads SGHVS; CDR2 reads FQNEAQ. The germline V and J ends were trimmed by 2 bases and 5 bases, with 10 bases remaining between them. The CDR3: CASSLQQSHEQYF. CDR3 nucleotide sequence: TGTGCCAGCAGCTTACAACAGTCCCACGAGCAGTACTTC.